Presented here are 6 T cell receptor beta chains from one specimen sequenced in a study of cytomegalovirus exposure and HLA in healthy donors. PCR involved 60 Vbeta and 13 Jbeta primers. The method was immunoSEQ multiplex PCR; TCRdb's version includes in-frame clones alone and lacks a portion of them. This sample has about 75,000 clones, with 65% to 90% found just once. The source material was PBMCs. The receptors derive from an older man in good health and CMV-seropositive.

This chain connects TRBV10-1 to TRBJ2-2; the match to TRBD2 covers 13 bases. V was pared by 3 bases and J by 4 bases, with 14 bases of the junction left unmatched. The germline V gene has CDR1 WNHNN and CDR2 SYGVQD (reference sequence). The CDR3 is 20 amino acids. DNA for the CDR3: TGCGCCAGCAGTGACTTCCACCCCTCAGGACTAGCGGGAGCCACCGGGGAGCTGTTTTTT. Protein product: CASSDFHPSGLAGATGELFF.

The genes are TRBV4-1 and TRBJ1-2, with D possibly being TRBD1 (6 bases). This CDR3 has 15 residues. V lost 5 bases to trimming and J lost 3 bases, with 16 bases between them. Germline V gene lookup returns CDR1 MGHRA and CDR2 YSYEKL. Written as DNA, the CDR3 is TGCGCCAGCAGCACTATCGAGGACAGCGACTATGGCTACACCTTC. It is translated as CASSTIEDSDYGYTF.

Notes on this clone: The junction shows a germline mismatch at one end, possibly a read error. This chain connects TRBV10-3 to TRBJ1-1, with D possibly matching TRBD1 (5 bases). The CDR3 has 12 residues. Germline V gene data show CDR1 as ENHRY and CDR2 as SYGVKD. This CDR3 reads CAISAGNAEAFF. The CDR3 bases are TGTGCCATCAGTGCAGGGAACGCTGAAGCTTTCTTT.

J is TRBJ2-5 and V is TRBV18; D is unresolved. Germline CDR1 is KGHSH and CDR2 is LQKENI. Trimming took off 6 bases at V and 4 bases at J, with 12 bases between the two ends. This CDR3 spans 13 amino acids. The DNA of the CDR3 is TGTGCCAGCTCTCCGGAGTGGAGAGAGACCCAGTACTTC. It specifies CASSPEWRETQYF.

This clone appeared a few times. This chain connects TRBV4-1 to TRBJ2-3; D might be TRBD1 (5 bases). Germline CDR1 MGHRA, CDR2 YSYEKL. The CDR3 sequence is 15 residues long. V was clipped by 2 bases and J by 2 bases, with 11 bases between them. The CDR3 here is CASSQLQGYTDTQYF. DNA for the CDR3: TGCGCCAGCAGCCAACTCCAGGGTTACACAGATACGCAGTATTTT.

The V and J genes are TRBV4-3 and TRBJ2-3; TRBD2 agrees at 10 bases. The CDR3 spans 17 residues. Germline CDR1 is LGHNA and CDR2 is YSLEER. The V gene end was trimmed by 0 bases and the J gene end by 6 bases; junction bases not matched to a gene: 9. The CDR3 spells CASSQESSGGPADTQYF. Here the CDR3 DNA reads TGCGCCAGCAGCCAAGAATCTAGCGGGGGCCCCGCGGATACGCAGTATTTT.